This T cell receptor (beta chain) was profiled in a study of T cell repertoires in urothelial bladder cancer (dated 2019 in TCRdb). Looking at the study overall: Of the roughly 12 resected lesions, three were clinically staged as cT0, three as cTa, three as cT1 and three as cT2 or greater. Approximately twelve patients with bladder lesions who were undergoing transurethral resection were prospectively identified. TCR repertoire clonality in bladder tumors was compared with TCR repertoire clonality in benign bladder inflammation. A total of over 10 resected bladder lesions, made up of urothelial carcinoma (UC+) and benign (UC-) specimens, were studied. Summary of the overall study and its limitations: A median tumor infiltrating lymphocyte percentage of roughly 2% was observed in carcinoma specimens, compared with roughly 11% in benign specimens. Fewer T cells were found in urothelial carcinoma specimens than in benign specimens, with medians of about 5,000 and 25,000, respectively. A single T-cell clone reached up to about 17% of infiltrating lymphocytes in carcinoma specimens, compared with 2% to 2.5% in benign specimens.

Benign (UC-) specimens were resected bladder lesions without urothelial carcinoma. Bladder lesion specimens were obtained at transurethral resection and were stored at -80C. DNA was isolated from the bladder specimens obtained at transurethral resection. The immunoSEQ assay was used to sequence the CDR3 region of the TCR beta chain. The paper's data handling went like this. For each specimen, T-cell fraction, clonal dominance and maximum TCR clone frequency were calculated. TCRdb stores this immuneACCESS table with in-frame sequences only. Part of the clones is absent; in the studies checked, under half of the shortfall reflects unresolved V genes, and no reason is known for the rest. The V and J calls and clone size come from that table; D and trimming were worked out from the DNA. For this sample there are 9,500 to 13,000 clones; about two thirds appear just once. The top ten constitute 5.5% to 7% of the sample.

The table lists this clone with a few counts. The antigen this receptor binds is unknown. Per-base qualities were not stored, and no clone one base away is much larger. From cysteine to phenylalanine, the CDR3 is 12 amino acids long. Just CDR3 DNA is preserved here, 36 bases in frame from base 1. CDR1 and CDR2 are drawn from the germline V gene (reference sequence): GTSNPN, SVGIG. Trimming at the junction amounts to 0 bases on V and 4 bases on J, and the germline ends lie 6 bases apart. The TCR sequence derives from a human donor with a benign inflammatory bladder lesion. The rearrangement combines TRBV30 with TRBJ1-1, with the identity of the D gene unclear. Sequencing input: tumor-infiltrating cells from bladder cancer. The CDR3 sequence is CAWSVDATEAFF. The nucleotide sequence is given as TGTGCCTGGAGTGTAGACGCCACTGAAGCTTTCTTT.